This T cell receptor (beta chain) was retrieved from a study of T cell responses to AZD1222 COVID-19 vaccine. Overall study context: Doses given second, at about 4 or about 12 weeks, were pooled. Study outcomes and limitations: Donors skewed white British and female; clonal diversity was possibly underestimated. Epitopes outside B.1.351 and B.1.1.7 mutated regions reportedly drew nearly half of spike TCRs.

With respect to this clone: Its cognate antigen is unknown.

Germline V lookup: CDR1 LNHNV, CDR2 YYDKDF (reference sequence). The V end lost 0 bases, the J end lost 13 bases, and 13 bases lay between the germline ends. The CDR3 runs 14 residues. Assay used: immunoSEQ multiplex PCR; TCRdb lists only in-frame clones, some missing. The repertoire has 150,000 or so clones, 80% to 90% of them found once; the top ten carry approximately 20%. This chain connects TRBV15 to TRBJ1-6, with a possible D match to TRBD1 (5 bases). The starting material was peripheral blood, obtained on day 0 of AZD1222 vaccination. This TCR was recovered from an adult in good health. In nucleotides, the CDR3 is TGTGCCACCAGCAGAGATTTCGGGGGATTTCCCCTCCACTTT. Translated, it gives CATSRDFGGFPLHF.